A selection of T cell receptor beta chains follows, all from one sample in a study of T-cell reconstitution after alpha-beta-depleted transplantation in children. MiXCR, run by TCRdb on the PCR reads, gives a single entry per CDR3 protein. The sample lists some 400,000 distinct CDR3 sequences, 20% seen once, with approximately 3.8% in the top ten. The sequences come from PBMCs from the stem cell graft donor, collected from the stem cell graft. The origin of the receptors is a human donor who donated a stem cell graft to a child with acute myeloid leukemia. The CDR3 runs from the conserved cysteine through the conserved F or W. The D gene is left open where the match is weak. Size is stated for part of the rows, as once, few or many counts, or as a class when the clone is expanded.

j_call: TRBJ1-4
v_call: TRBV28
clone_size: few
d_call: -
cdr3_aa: CASSLWDSSNEKLFF
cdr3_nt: TGTGCCAGCAGTTTATGGGACAGTTCTAATGAAAAACTGTTTTTT

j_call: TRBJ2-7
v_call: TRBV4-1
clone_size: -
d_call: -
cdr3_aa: CASSHQGTSYEQYF
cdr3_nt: TGCGCCAGCAGCCACCAGGGGACCTCCTACGAGCAGTACTTC

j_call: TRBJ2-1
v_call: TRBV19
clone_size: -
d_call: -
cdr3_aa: CASSIAGKGHNEQFF
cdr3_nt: TGTGCCAGTAGTATCGCGGGAAAGGGTCACAATGAGCAGTTCTTC

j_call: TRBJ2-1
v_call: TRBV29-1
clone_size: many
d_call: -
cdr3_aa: CSVDRGTNNEQFF
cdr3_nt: TGCAGCGTTGATCGGGGAACGAACAATGAGCAGTTCTTC

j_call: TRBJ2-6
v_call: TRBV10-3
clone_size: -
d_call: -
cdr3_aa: CAALGGETFSGANVLTF
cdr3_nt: TGTGCCGCTCTTGGTGGGGAGACTTTCTCTGGGGCCAACGTCCTGACTTTC

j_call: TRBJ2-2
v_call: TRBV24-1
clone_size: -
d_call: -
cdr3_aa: CATSDPASITGELFF
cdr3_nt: TGTGCCACCAGTGACCCAGCTAGCATCACCGGGGAGCTGTTTTTT

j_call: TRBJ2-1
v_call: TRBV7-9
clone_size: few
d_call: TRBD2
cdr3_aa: CASSIRGLGTYNEQFF
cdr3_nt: TGTGCCAGCAGCATTAGGGGACTAGGGACCTACAATGAGCAGTTCTTC

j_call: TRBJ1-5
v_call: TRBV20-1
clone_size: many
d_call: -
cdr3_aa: CSAGGKGNQPQHF
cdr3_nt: TGCAGTGCCGGGGGTAAGGGTAATCAGCCCCAGCATTTT

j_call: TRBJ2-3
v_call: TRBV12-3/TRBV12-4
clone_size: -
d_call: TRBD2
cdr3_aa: CASSPPMGGSTDTQYF
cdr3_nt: TGTGCCAGCAGTCCCCCGATGGGGGGGAGCACAGATACGCAGTATTTT

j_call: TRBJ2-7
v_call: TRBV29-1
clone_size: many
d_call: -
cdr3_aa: CSVEDPGQDYEQYF
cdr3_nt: TGCAGCGTTGAAGATCCGGGACAAGACTACGAGCAGTACTTC

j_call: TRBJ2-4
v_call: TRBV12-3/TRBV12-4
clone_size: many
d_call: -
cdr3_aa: CASSFSQGGKNIQYF
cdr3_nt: TGTGCCAGCAGTTTCAGTCAGGGAGGCAAAAACATTCAGTACTTC

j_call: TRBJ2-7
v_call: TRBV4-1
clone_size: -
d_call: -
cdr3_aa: CASSQEYLEPEQYF
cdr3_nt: TGCGCCAGCAGCCAAGAGTACCTCGAGCCCGAGCAGTACTTC

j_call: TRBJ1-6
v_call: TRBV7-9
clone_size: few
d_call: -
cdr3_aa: CASSLTGQISSSPLHF
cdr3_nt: TGTGCCAGCAGCTTGACAGGCCAGATCTCATCTTCACCCCTCCACTTT

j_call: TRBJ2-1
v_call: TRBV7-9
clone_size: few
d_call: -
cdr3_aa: CASSLGGSIPEQFF
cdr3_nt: TGTGCCAGCAGCTTAGGAGGGAGTATACCCGAGCAGTTCTTC

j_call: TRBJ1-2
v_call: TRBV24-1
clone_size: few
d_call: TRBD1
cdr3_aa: CATSDWTGGYTF
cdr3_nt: TGTGCCACCAGTGACTGGACAGGTGGCTACACCTTC

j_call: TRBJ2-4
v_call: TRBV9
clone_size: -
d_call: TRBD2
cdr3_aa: CASSVGSGSAAGNIQYF
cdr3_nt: TGTGCCAGCAGCGTAGGTAGCGGGAGTGCCGCGGGGAACATTCAGTACTTC

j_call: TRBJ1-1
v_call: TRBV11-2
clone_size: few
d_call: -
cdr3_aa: CASSLDSGALGIAFF
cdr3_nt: TGTGCCAGCAGCTTAGATTCGGGGGCCCTAGGGATAGCTTTCTTT

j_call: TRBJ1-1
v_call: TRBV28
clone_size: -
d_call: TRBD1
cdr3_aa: CASSRDRGHVAFF
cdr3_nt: TGTGCCAGCAGTCGGGACAGGGGGCATGTAGCTTTCTTT

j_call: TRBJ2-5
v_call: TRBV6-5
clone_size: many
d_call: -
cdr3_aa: CASSNSRREETQYF
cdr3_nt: TGTGCCAGCAGTAACTCGAGAAGGGAAGAGACCCAGTACTTC

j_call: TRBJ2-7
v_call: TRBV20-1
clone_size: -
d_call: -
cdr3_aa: CSATRTPTYEQYF
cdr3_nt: TGCAGTGCTACCCGGACGCCTACCTACGAGCAGTACTTC

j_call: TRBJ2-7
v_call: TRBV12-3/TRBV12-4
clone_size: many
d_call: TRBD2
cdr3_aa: CASTSTSGEQYF
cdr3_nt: TGTGCCAGCACCAGTACTAGCGGGGAGCAGTACTTC

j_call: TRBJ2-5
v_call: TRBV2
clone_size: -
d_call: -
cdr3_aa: CASSEANQGLETQYF
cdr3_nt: TGTGCCAGCAGTGAAGCGAATCAGGGATTAGAGACCCAGTACTTC

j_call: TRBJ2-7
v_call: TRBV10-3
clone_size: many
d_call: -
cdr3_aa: CAISDLGSVYEQYF
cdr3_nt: TGTGCCATCAGTGACCTAGGGTCGGTTTACGAGCAGTACTTC

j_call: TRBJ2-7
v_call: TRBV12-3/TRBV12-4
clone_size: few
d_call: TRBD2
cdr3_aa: CASSLPSGRVSLEQYF
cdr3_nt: TGTGCCAGCAGCCTACCTAGCGGGAGGGTATCTCTCGAGCAGTACTTC